These 28 T cell receptor beta chains were sequenced from one sample in a study of response to subunit inactivated influenza vaccine (dated by TCRdb to 2017 to 2018). Libraries came from RT-PCR. TCRdb shows the sequencer as Illumina HiSeq 2500. TCRdb itself trimmed the public reads at Q25 with fastp, ran MiXCR and retained productive beta chains. Rows matching on CDR3 protein sequence are summarized as one entry with the most common DNA and genes. Within this sample are 450,000 to 550,000 distinct CDR3 sequences, with roughly 27% of them counted one time only. The ten top clones hold around 1.8% of the sample. The source was CD4+ T cells sorted from PBMCs, collected approximately 5 days after vaccination. Receptor source: a man aged 50 to 60 who received an inactivated influenza vaccine. Donor details come from another sample of the same person, matched by shared clones.

CDR3 sequence reads: CASRTGTGLNQPQHF. DNA for the CDR3: TGTGCCAGCAGAACAGGGACAGGGCTAAATCAGCCCCAGCATTTT. V gene TRBV6-1 combines with J gene TRBJ1-5; 9 bases align to TRBD1. There are 15 residues in the CDR3. Trimming cost V 6 bases and J 4 bases; bases outside gene matches: 7. Germline CDR1 reads MNHNS; CDR2 reads SASEGT.

This clonotype showed up just a few times. This rearrangement joins TRBV2 to TRBJ2-2, with D perhaps matching TRBD1 (5 bases). Germline values: CDR1 SNHLY, CDR2 FYNNEI. The CDR3 contains 15 residues. The V end lost 4 bases, the J end lost 4 bases, and 13 bases lay between the germline ends. The CDR3 nucleotides are TGTGCCAGCAGTGCAGGGCAGACCCTCACCGGGGAGCTGTTTTTT. Residues: CASSAGQTLTGELFF.

This clonotype was seen more than once but under ten times. This rearrangement joins TRBV7-9 to TRBJ1-1; D remains unclear. The V end was cut by 3 bases, the J end by 6 bases, with 14 bases between. CDR3 length equals 14 residues. CDR1 and CDR2 (germline): SEHNR, FQNEAQ (reference sequence). CDR3 nucleotides: TGTGCCAGCAGCTTTAGCGGAGTAGTTTCTGAAGCTTTCTTT. It yields the protein CASSFSGVVSEAFF.

The gene calls are TRBV4-2 and TRBJ2-2; a possible D gene is TRBD2 (6 bases). This CDR3 comprises 15 residues. Germline V gene data show CDR1 as LGHNA and CDR2 as YNFKEQ. V lost 0 bases to trimming and J lost 3 bases, with 8 bases between them. In nucleotides, the CDR3 is TGTGCCAGCAGCCAAGAATCTAGCGACACCGGGGAGCTGTTTTTT. This codes for CASSQESSDTGELFF.

The V gene is TRBV7-9, the J gene TRBJ2-7, with a weak D call TRBD1 (6 bases). V dropped 5 bases and J dropped 3 bases, with 17 bases sitting between them. CDR3 length: 15 amino acids. Germline assignment: CDR1 SEHNR and CDR2 FQNEAQ (reference sequence). CDR3 loop: CASSPTGTHIYEQYF. The DNA of the CDR3 is TGTGCCAGCAGCCCTACCGGGACACATATCTACGAGCAGTACTTC.

This clonotype was recorded a few times. This chain connects TRBV25-1 to TRBJ2-5; D possibly matches TRBD1 or TRBD2 (5 bases each). Trimming removed 4 bases from V and 5 bases from J, with 20 bases in between. The CDR3 has 16 residues. Germline assignment: CDR1 MGHDK and CDR2 SYGVNS. The CDR3, as DNA: TGTGCCAGCAGTGCCTGGGACGAGGGCCGATTGGAGACCCAGTACTTC. This gives the protein CASSAWDEGRLETQYF. Combining the CDR3 with reference TRBV25-1 and TRBJ2-5 gives the whole variable domain EADIYQTPRYLVIGTGKKITLECSQTMGHDKMYWYQQDPGMELHLIHYSYGVNSTEKGDLSSESTVSRIRTEHFPLTLESARPSHTSQYLCASSAWDEGRLETQYFGPGTRLLVL.

This clonotype occurred a few times. The CDR3 region has the DNA TGTGCCAGCAGTGCAAGTCAAGAGACCCAGTACTTC. This translates into CASSASQETQYF. This chain joins TRBV27 and TRBJ2-5; D is uncertain. This CDR3 has 12 residues. The germline V and J ends were trimmed by 5 bases and 2 bases, with 6 bases remaining between them. The V gene's germline CDR1 is MNHEY and CDR2 SMNVEV (reference sequence).

The rearrangement joins TRBV12-3 or TRBV12-4 to TRBJ2-1; D remains ambiguous. This CDR3 contains 13 residues. V was shortened by 2 bases and J by 8 bases, with 10 bases between the two germline ends. CDR3 sequence reads: CASSLSGKDEQFF. CDR3 bases: TGTGCCAGCAGTTTAAGTGGGAAGGATGAGCAGTTCTTC.

In nucleotides, the CDR3 is TGTGCCAGCAGCCCCGGGACAGGGGGCTATTATGAGCAGTTCTTC. Its translation is CASSPGTGGYYEQFF. The gene calls are TRBV7-8 and TRBJ2-1; 12 nucleotides align to TRBD1. The CDR3 is 15 residues long. The germline CDR1 and CDR2 sequences are SGHVS and FQNEAQ. V lost 5 bases, J lost 8 bases, and 7 bases stayed unmatched.

The rearrangement links TRBV5-1 to TRBJ2-3; D might be TRBD1 (5 bases). Looked up from germline, CDR1 is SGHRS and CDR2 is YFSETQ. There are 16 residues in the CDR3. The germline V and J ends were trimmed by 4 bases and 3 bases, with 18 bases remaining between them. In DNA, the CDR3 is TGCGCCAGCAGCCGTGGTCCCGATAAGGGGACAGATACGCAGTATTTT. The encoded protein is CASSRGPDKGTDTQYF.

This clonotype was counted a few times. V and J are TRBV12-3 or TRBV12-4 and TRBJ2-7, with 9 bases matching TRBD1. V dropped 8 bases and J dropped 4; count of bases not matched to a gene: 3. The CDR3 covers 12 residues. The CDR3 nucleotides read TGTGCCAGCGGGACAGGGCTGTACGAGCAGTACTTC. This encodes CASGTGLYEQYF.

The DNA for the CDR3 is TGCGCCAGCAGCTTGATGGGTCCCTACAATGAGCAGTTCTTC. This translates into CASSLMGPYNEQFF. V is TRBV5-1 and J is TRBJ2-1; D uncertain. CDR1 is SGHRS and CDR2 is YFSETQ in the germline V gene. This CDR3 is built from 14 residues. Trimming removed 1 base from V and 2 bases from J, with 7 bases in between.

CDR3 DNA: TGTGCCAGCAGAAAGTATGGACTAGCGGGGCCGCACCAAATAGATACGCAGTATTTT. It is translated as CASRKYGLAGPHQIDTQYF. This chain connects TRBV6-2 or TRBV6-3 to TRBJ2-3, with TRBD2 identical over 12 bases. The CDR3 contains 19 residues. V dropped 6 bases and J dropped 5; count of bases not matched to a gene: 18. From germline, CDR1 is MNHEY and CDR2 SVGEGT.

This clonotype was observed a handful of times. The rearrangement joins TRBV20-1 to TRBJ2-3; either TRBD1 or TRBD2 may fit D (5 bases each). Looked up from germline, CDR1 is DFQATT and CDR2 is SNEGSKA (reference sequence). V was cut by 5 bases and J by 1 base, with 16 bases left in between. The CDR3 has 15 amino acids. The DNA of the CDR3 is TGCAGTGCTGGAGCCCCGAGGGGCCGCACAGATACGCAGTATTTT. It yields the protein CSAGAPRGRTDTQYF.

The rearrangement links TRBV20-1 to TRBJ1-6; D gene uncertain. From germline, CDR1 is DFQATT and CDR2 SNEGSKA (reference sequence). This CDR3 region has 15 residues. V lost 6 bases to trimming and J lost 3 bases, with 15 bases between them. The CDR3 reads CSAPDGGGYNSPLHF. The CDR3, as DNA: TGCAGTGCCCCGGATGGTGGTGGCTATAATTCACCCCTCCACTTT.

This chain uses TRBV5-1 with TRBJ2-1; D call uncertain. The V and J ends lost 0 bases and 3 bases respectively, with 10 bases between them. Germline V gene data show CDR1 as SGHRS and CDR2 as YFSETQ. This CDR3 comprises 15 residues. The DNA of the CDR3 is TGCGCCAGCAGCTTGGACAGAGCCAACTACAATGAGCAGTTCTTC. Residues: CASSLDRANYNEQFF.

The V call is TRBV7-2, the J call TRBJ2-5; 8 positions agree with TRBD1. The CDR3 runs 14 residues. Losses at the gene ends were 3 bases for V and 5 bases for J; bases not matched to a gene: 5. CDR1 is SGHTA, CDR2 FQGNSA, per germline. The DNA of the CDR3 is TGTGCCAGCAGCTTTCAGGGGGCGCGGGAGACCCAGTACTTC. It specifies CASSFQGARETQYF.

This clonotype was seen only a few times. The chain joins TRBV20-1 to TRBJ2-7, with D perhaps TRBD2 (7 bases). Germline loops: CDR1 DFQATT, CDR2 SNEGSKA (reference sequence). V lost 3 bases, J lost 2 bases, and 14 bases lay in between. This CDR3 has 14 amino acids. The CDR3 loop is CSARSGGPPYEQYF. The DNA for the CDR3 is TGCAGTGCTAGGTCGGGGGGCCCACCCTACGAGCAGTACTTC.

This chain uses TRBV28 with TRBJ2-1; 10 positions agree with TRBD2. The V and J ends lost 6 bases and 4 bases, in that order; junction bases with no gene match: 6. Per the germline V gene, CDR1 is MDHEN and CDR2 is SYDVKM. The length of the CDR3 is 15 residues. CDR3 in amino acids: CASSRGLAPYNEQFF. CDR3 DNA sequence: TGTGCCAGCAGCCGGGGACTAGCGCCGTACAATGAGCAGTTCTTC.

This chain uses TRBV3-1 with TRBJ2-1; 12 bases line up with TRBD2. This CDR3 has 18 amino acids. CDR1 is LGHDT, CDR2 YNNKEL, per germline (reference sequence). V shed 3 bases, J shed 5 bases, and the junction held 11 bases outside the gene matches. This CDR3 reads CASSQASGGAGFHNEQFF. The CDR3 DNA reads as TGTGCCAGCAGCCAGGCTAGCGGGGGGGCCGGGTTTCACAATGAGCAGTTCTTC.

The chain employs TRBV5-6 and TRBJ2-7, with D perhaps TRBD2 (6 bases). CDR1 and CDR2 from the germline V gene are SGHDT and YYEEEE. The CDR3 runs to 13 residues. Trimming stripped 4 bases from V and 6 bases from J, with 14 bases between. CDR3 DNA: TGTGCCAGCAGCATACCGGGGGAATCCGAGCAGTACTTC. Translating it yields CASSIPGESEQYF.

This chain uses TRBV9 with TRBJ2-7; TRBD2 matches 10 bases. Germline loops: CDR1 SGDLS, CDR2 YYNGEE. The CDR3 covers 16 residues. Germline trimming cut 3 bases from V and 7 bases from J; bases unmatched to any gene: 13. CDR3 coding DNA: TGTGCCAGCAGCGAAAATCTTCCTAGCGGGAGTTATGAGCAGTACTTC. This translates into CASSENLPSGSYEQYF. Based on the CDR3 plus reference TRBV9 and TRBJ2-7, the full variable domain is DSGVTQTPKHLITATGQRVTLRCSPRSGDLSVYWYQQSLDQGLQFLIQYYNGEERAKGNILERFSAQQFPDLHSELNLSSLELGDSALYFCASSENLPSGSYEQYFGPGTRLTVT.

This chain links TRBV20-1 with TRBJ2-5, with D unresolved. Trimming stripped 6 bases from V and 4 bases from J, with 12 bases between. CDR1 is DFQATT and CDR2 is SNEGSKA in the germline V gene (reference sequence). This CDR3 comprises 12 residues. The CDR3 loop is CSADYLGETQYF. Here the CDR3 DNA reads TGCAGTGCCGATTATCTAGGAGAGACCCAGTACTTC.

This clonotype was recorded a few times. The chain carries TRBV12-3 or TRBV12-4 and TRBJ1-3, with 8 bases identical to TRBD1. V shed 0 bases, J shed 7 bases, and the junction held 20 bases outside the gene matches. The CDR3 is made up of 20 amino acids. CDR3 residues: CASSLALGRGRFGDGNTIYF. The CDR3 DNA reads as TGTGCCAGCAGTTTAGCGCTGGGCAGGGGGCGATTCGGTGACGGGAACACCATATATTTT.

The chain uses TRBV5-1 and TRBJ2-5; D remains unclear. The CDR3 runs to 14 residues. The germline V and J ends were trimmed by 3 bases and 1 base, with 10 bases remaining between them. Germline CDR1 SGHRS, CDR2 YFSETQ. CDR3 nucleotide sequence: TGCGCCAGCAGCTCCGATGAGGCCCAAGAGACCCAGTACTTC. It translates to CASSSDEAQETQYF.

The chain carries TRBV6-1 and TRBJ2-1; 10 nucleotides align to TRBD2. CDR1 and CDR2 from the germline V gene are MNHNS and SASEGT. J lost 5 bases, V lost 6 bases, and 10 bases had no gene match. This CDR3 comprises 16 residues. The DNA for the CDR3 is TGTGCCAGCAGGGAGCCTGGACTAGCGGTAAACAATGAGCAGTTCTTC. Translating gives CASREPGLAVNNEQFF.

In this sample, this clonotype turned up a few times. The rearrangement uses TRBV7-2 and TRBJ2-7; 7 positions agree with TRBD1. The CDR3 is 13 amino acids. Germline V gene data show CDR1 as SGHTA and CDR2 as FQGNSA. J lost 6 bases, V lost 5 bases, and 7 bases had no gene match. In nucleotides, the CDR3 is TGTGCCAGCAGCCCAAAGACAGGGTCCGAGCAGTACTTC. It encodes CASSPKTGSEQYF.

This clonotype was seen a few times. The V and J genes are TRBV5-4 and TRBJ2-7, with TRBD2 matching over 7 bases. CDR3 length: 15 amino acids. Losses at the gene ends were 4 bases for V and 5 bases for J; bases not matched to a gene: 12. The germline gives CDR1 SGHNT, CDR2 YYREEE (reference sequence). CDR3 in amino acids: CASSPSRGGGNEQYF. CDR3 bases: TGTGCCAGCAGCCCCTCCCGGGGCGGGGGTAACGAGCAGTACTTC.